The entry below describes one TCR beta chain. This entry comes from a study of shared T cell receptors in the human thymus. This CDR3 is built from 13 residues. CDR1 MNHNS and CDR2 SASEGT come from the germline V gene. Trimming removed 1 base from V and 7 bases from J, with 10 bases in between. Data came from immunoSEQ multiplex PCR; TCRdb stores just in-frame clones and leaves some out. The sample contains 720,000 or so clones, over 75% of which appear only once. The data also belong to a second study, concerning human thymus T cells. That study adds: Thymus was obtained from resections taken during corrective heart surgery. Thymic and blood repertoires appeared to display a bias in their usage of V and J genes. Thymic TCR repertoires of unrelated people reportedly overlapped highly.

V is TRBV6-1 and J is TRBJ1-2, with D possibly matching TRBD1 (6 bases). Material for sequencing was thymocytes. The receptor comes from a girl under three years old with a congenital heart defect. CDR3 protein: CASSEVGASGYTF. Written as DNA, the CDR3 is TGTGCCAGCAGTGAAGTGGGGGCGAGTGGCTACACCTTC.